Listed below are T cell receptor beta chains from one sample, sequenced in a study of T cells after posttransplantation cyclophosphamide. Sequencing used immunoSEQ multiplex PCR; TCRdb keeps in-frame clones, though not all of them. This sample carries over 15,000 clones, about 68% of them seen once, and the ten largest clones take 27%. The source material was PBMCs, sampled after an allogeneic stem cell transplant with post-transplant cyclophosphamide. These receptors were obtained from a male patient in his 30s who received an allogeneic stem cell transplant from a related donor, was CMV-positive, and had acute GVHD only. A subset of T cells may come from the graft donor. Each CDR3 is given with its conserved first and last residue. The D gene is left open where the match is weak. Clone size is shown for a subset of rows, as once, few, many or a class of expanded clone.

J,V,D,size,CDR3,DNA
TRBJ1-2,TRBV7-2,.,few,CASSPRSDGYTF,TGTGCCAGCAGCCCGAGATCGGATGGCTACACCTTC
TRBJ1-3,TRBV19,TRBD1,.,CASSTGQSSGNTIYF,TGTGCCAGTAGTACGGGACAGAGCTCTGGAAACACCATATATTTT
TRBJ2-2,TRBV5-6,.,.,CASSLVGGVGELFF,TGTGCCAGCAGCTTGGTGGGGGGAGTCGGGGAGCTGTTTTTT
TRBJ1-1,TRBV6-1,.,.,CASTSTAMNTEAFF,TGTGCCAGCACTTCGACTGCCATGAACACTGAAGCTTTCTTT
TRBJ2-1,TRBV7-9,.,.,CASSQDWERLGEQFF,TGTGCCAGCAGCCAAGATTGGGAGCGCTTAGGGGAGCAGTTCTTC
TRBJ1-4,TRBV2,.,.,CASSVGPPTEEKLFF,TGTGCCAGCAGTGTGGGGCCACCTACTGAGGAAAAACTGTTTTTT
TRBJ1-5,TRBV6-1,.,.,CASSGQPNSNQPQHF,TGTGCCAGCAGTGGACAGCCAAATAGCAATCAGCCCCAGCATTTT
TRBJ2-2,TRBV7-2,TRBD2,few,CASRSGLAGNTGELFF,TGTGCCAGCAGATCCGGACTAGCGGGGAACACCGGGGAGCTGTTTTTT
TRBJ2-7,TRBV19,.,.,CASSMAGALHEQYF,TGTGCCAGTAGTATGGCGGGGGCACTGCACGAGCAGTACTTC
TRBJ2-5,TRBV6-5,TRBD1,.,CASTSAGTGQRSQYF,TGTGCCAGCACTTCCGCCGGGACAGGTCAGAGGAGCCAGTACTTC
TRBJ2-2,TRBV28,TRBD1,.,CASMIPGGTGGTGELFF,TGTGCCAGCATGATCCCAGGGGGGACAGGGGGGACCGGGGAGCTGTTTTTT
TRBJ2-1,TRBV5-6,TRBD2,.,CASSFGLADNEQFF,TGTGCCAGCAGCTTCGGACTAGCGGACAATGAGCAGTTCTTC
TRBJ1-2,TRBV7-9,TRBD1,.,CASSPSGTGSGYTF,TGTGCCAGCAGCCCCTCCGGGACAGGGAGTGGCTACACCTTC
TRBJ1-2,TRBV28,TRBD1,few,CAITGGDYGYTF,TGTGCCATAACAGGGGGCGACTATGGCTACACCTTC
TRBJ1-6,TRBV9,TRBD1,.,CASSVSTGRNNSPLHF,TGTGCCAGCAGCGTCTCGACAGGGAGGAATAATTCACCCCTCCACTTT
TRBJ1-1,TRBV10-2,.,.,CASSERRNTEAFF,TGCGCCAGCAGTGAGAGGAGGAACACTGAAGCTTTCTTT
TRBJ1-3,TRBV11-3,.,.,CASSSSTGSGNTIYF,TGTGCCAGCAGCTCCTCCACAGGGTCGGGAAACACCATATATTTT
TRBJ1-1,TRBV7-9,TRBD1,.,CASSKDREEAFF,TGTGCCAGCAGCAAAGACAGGGAAGAAGCTTTCTTT
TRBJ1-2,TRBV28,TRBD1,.,CASTSQGWGQGAQGYTF,TGTGCCAGCACCAGCCAGGGGTGGGGACAGGGGGCTCAGGGCTACACCTTC
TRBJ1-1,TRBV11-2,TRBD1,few,CASSHQTGAGNTEAFF,TGTGCCAGCAGCCATCAGACAGGGGCAGGGAACACTGAAGCTTTCTTT
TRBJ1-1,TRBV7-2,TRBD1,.,CASSLDQGATTEAFF,TGTGCCAGCAGCTTAGACCAGGGGGCGACCACTGAAGCTTTCTTT
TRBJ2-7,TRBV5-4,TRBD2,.,CATGRGGDYEQYF,TGTGCCACCGGGAGGGGGGGGGACTACGAGCAGTACTTC
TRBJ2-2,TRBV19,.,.,CASRSGGQGTGELFF,TGTGCCAGTAGGTCCGGGGGTCAGGGCACCGGGGAGCTGTTTTTT
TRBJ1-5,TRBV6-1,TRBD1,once,CASSVQGATQPQHF,TGTGCCAGCAGTGTTCAGGGGGCAACCCAGCCCCAGCATTTT
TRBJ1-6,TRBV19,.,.,CASSNRQSYNSPLHF,TGTGCCAGTAGTAACCGACAGAGCTATAATTCACCCCTCCACTTT
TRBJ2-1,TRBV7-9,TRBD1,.,CASSLVQGASEQFF,TGTGCCAGCAGCTTAGTACAGGGGGCCAGTGAGCAGTTCTTC
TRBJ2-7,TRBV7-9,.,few,CASTPGGGHTYEQYF,TGTGCCAGCACCCCCGGCGGGGGCCACACCTACGAGCAGTACTTC
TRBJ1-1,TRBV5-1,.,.,CASSPRENTEAFF,TGCGCCAGCAGCCCCCGGGAGAACACTGAAGCTTTCTTT